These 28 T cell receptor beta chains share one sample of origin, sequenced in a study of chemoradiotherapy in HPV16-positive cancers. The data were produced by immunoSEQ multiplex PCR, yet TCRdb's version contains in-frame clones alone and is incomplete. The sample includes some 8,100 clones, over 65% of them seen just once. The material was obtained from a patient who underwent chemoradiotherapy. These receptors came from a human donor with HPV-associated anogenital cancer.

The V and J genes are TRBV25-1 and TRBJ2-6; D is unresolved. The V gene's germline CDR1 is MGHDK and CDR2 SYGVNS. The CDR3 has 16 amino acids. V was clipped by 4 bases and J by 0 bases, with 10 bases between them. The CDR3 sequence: CASSGPIFSGANVLTF. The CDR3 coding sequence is TGTGCCAGCAGTGGGCCGATCTTCTCTGGGGCCAACGTCCTGACTTTC.

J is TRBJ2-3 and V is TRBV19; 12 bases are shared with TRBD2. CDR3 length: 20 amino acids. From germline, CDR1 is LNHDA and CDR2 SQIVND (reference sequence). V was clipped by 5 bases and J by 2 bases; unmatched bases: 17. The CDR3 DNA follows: TGTGCCAGTAGTCCAAGTCTTCGGACTAGCGGGGACGGACACACAGATACGCAGTATTTT. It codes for CASSPSLRTSGDGHTDTQYF.

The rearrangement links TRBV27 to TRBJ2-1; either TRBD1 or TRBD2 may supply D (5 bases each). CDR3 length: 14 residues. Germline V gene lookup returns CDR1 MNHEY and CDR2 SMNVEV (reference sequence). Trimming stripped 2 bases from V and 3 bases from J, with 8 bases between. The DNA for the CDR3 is TGTGCCAGCAGTTTAGGGGGAAACTACAATGAGCAGTTCTTC. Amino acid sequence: CASSLGGNYNEQFF.

The CDR3 bases are TGTGCCAGTAGGACCGGGGGCGGGGTTATGGAGCAGTTCTTC. Translation gives CASRTGGGVMEQFF. J is TRBJ2-1 and V is TRBV19; D assignment may be TRBD1 or TRBD2 (6 bases each). The ends were cut back, 6 bases at V and 10 bases at J, with 19 bases in the middle. Germline V gene data show CDR1 as LNHDA and CDR2 as SQIVND (reference sequence). The CDR3 length is 14 residues.

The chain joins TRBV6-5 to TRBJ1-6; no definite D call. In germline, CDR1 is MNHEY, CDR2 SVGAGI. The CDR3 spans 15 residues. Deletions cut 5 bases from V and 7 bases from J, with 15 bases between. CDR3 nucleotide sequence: TGTGCCAGCAGTCCCGTAAAGATCGGAAATTCACCCCTCCACTTT. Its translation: CASSPVKIGNSPLHF.

CDR3 sequence (DNA): TGTGCCAGCAGCGCCACCACTCCGTACTACAATGAGCAGTTCTTC. Its protein is CASSATTPYYNEQFF. The V gene is TRBV7-9, the J gene TRBJ2-1, with D unclear. The CDR3 loop spans 15 amino acids. V dropped 5 bases and J dropped 3 bases, with 14 bases sitting between them. Germline CDR1 reads SEHNR; CDR2 reads FQNEAQ (reference sequence).

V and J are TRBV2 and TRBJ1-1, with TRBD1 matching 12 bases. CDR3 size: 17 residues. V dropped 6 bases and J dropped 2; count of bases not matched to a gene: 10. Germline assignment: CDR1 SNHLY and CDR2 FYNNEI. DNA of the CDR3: TGTGCCAGCAGCGCAGATCGGGACAGGGGGCTAAACACTGAAGCTTTCTTT. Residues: CASSADRDRGLNTEAFF.

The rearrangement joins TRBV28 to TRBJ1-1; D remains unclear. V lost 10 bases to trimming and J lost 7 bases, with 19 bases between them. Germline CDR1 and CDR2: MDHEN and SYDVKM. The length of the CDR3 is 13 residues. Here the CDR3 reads CATAIWGTYEAFF. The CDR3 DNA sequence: TGTGCCACCGCGATATGGGGTACCTATGAAGCTTTCTTT.

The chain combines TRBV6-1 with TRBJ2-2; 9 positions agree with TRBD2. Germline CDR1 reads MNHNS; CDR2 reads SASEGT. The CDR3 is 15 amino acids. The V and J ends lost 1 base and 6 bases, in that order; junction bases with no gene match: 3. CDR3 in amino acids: CASSEEAGGPGELFF. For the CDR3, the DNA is TGTGCCAGCAGTGAAGAAGCGGGGGGCCCCGGGGAGCTGTTTTTT.

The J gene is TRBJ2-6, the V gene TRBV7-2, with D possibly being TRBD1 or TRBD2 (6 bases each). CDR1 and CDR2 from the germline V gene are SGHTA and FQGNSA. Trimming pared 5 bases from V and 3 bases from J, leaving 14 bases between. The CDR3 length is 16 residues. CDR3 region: CASSLRGTDGANVLTF. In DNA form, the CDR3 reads TGTGCCAGCAGCCTTAGGGGGACTGATGGGGCCAACGTCCTGACTTTC.

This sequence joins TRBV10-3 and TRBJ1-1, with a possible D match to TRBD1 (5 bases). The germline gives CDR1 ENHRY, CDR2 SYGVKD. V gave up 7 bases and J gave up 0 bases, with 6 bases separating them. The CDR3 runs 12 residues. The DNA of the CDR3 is TGTGCCATCAAAGGGGTGAACACTGAAGCTTTCTTT. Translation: CAIKGVNTEAFF.

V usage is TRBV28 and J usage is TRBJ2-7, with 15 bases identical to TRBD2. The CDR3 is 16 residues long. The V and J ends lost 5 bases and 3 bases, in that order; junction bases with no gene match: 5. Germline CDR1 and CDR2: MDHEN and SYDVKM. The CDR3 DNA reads TGTGCCAGCAGTGAGGGACTAGCGGGGGGCAACTACGAGCAGTACTTC. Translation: CASSEGLAGGNYEQYF.

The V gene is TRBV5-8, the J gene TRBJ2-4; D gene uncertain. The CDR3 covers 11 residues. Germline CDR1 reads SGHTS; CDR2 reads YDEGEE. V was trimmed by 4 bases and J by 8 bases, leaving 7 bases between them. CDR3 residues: CASSRRDIQYF. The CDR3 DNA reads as TGTGCCAGCAGCCGCCGGGACATTCAGTACTTC. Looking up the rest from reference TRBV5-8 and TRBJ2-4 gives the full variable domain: EAGVTQSPTHLIKTRGQQATLRCSPISGHTSVYWYQQALGLGLQFLLWYDEGEERNRGNFPPRFSGRQFPNYSSELNVNALELEDSALYLCASSRRDIQYFGAGTRLSVL.

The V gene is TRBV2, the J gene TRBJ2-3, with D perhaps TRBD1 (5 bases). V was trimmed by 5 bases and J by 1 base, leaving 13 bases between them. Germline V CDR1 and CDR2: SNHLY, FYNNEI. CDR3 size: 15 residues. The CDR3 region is CASSPQGGRTDTQYF. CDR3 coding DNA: TGTGCCAGCAGTCCGCAGGGCGGTCGCACAGATACGCAGTATTTT.

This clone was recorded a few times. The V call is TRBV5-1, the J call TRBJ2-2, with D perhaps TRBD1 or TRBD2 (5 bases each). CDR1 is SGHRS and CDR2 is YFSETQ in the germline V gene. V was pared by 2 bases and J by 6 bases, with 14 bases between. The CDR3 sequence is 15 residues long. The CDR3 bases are TGCGCCAGCAGCTTAATGGGACCCGAGGCCGGGGAGCTGTTTTTT. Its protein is CASSLMGPEAGELFF.

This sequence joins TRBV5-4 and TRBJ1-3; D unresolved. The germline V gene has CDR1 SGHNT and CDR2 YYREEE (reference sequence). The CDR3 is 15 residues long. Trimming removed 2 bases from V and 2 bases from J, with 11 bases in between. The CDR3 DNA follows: TGTGCCAGCAGCTTAGATGTGGGTGCTGGAAACACCATATATTTT. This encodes CASSLDVGAGNTIYF.

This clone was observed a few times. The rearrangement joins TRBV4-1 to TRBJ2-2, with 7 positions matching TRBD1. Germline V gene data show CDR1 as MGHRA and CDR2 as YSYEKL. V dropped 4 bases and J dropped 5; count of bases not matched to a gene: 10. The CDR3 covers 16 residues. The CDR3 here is CASSRLRQGGTGELFF. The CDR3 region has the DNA TGCGCCAGCAGCCGCCTTAGACAGGGCGGAACCGGGGAGCTGTTTTTT.

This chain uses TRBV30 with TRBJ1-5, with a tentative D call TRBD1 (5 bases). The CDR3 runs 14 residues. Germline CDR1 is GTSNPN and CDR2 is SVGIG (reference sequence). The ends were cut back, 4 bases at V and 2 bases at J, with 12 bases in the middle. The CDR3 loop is CAWNSKGGNQPQHF. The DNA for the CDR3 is TGTGCCTGGAACAGTAAAGGGGGCAATCAGCCCCAGCATTTT. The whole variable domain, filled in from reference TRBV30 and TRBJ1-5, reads SQTIHQWPATLVQPVGSPLSLECTVEGTSNPNLYWYRQAAGRGLQLLFYSVGIGQISSEVPQNLSASRPQDRQFILSSKKLLLSDSGFYLCAWNSKGGNQPQHFGDGTRLSIL.

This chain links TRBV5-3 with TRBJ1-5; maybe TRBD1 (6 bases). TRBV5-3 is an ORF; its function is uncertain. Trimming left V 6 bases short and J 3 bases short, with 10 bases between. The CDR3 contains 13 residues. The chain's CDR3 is CARKTGPNQPQHF. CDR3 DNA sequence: TGTGCCAGAAAGACAGGACCCAATCAGCCCCAGCATTTT.

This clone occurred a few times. The CDR3 region has the DNA TGCGCCAGCAGCTTAAACCCAAACTCCTACGAGCAGTACTTC. This codes for CASSLNPNSYEQYF. The chain carries TRBV5-1 and TRBJ2-7, with D hard to call. Germline V gene lookup returns CDR1 SGHRS and CDR2 YFSETQ. Trimming pared 2 bases from V and 0 bases from J, leaving 9 bases between. CDR3 length: 14 amino acids.

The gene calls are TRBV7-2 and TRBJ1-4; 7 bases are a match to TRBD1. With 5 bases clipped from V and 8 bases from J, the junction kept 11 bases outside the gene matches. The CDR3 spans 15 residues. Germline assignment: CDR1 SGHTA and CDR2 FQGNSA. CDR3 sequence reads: CASSARDSTREKLFF. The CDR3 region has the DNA TGTGCCAGCAGCGCCCGGGACAGCACACGGGAAAAACTGTTTTTT.

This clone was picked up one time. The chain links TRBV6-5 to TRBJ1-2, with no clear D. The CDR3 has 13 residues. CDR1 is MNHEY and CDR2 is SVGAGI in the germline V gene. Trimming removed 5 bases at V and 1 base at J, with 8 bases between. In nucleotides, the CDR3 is TGTGCCAGCAGTGAATCCTTTAACTATGGCTACACCTTC. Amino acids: CASSESFNYGYTF.

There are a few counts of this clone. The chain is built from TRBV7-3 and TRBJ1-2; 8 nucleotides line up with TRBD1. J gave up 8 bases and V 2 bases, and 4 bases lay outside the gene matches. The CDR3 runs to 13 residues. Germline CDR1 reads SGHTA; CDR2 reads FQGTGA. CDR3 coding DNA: TGTGCCAGCAGCTTAGGACAGGGTGGAGGCTACACCTTC. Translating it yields CASSLGQGGGYTF.

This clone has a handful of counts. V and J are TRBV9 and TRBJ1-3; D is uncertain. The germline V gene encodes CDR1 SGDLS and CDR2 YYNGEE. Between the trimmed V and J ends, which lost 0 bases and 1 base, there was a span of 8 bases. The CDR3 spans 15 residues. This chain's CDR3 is CASSVDWDSGNTIYF. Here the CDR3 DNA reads TGTGCCAGCAGCGTAGACTGGGATTCTGGAAACACCATATATTTT.

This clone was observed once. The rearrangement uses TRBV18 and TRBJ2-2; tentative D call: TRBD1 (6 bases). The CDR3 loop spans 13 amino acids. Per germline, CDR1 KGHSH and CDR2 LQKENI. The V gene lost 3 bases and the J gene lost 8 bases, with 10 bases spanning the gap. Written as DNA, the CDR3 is TGTGCCAGCTCACCTGACAGGAATGGGGAGCTGTTTTTT. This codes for CASSPDRNGELFF. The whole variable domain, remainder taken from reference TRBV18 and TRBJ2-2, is NAGVMQNPRHLVRRRGQEARLRCSPMKGHSHVYWYRQLPEEGLKFMVYLQKENIIDESGMPKERFSAEFPKEGPSILRIQQVVRGDSAAYFCASSPDRNGELFFGEGSRLTVL.

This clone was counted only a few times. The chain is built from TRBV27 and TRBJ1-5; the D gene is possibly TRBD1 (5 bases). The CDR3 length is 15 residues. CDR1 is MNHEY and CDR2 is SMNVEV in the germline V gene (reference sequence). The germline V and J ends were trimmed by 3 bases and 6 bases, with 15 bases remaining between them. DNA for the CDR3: TGTGCCAGCAGTTTTCGAAAGACGGGGCTTCAGCCCCAGCATTTT. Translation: CASSFRKTGLQPQHF.

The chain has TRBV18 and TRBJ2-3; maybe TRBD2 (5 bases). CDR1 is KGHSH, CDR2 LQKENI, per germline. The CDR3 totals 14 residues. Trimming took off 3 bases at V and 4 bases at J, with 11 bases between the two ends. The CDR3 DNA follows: TGTGCCAGCTCACCCCCCGGACTCCCAGATACGCAGTATTTT. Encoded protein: CASSPPGLPDTQYF.

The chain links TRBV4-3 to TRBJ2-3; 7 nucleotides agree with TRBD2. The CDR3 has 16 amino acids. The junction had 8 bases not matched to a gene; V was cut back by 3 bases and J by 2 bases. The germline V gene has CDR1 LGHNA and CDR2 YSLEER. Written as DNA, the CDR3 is TGCGCCAGCAGCCAGCGGGCCGGGGGGATCACAGATACGCAGTATTTT. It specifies CASSQRAGGITDTQYF.